The 21 T cell receptor beta chains in this list originate from one sample, sequenced in a study of shared clonotypes between healthy human individuals. Assay used: immunoSEQ multiplex PCR; TCRdb lists only in-frame clones, some missing. The table has some 680,000 clones, about 80% seen once. The source material was memory CD4+ T cells sorted from blood. Subset given: CD45RA-negative fraction. All receptors derive from a woman aged 25-40 years in good health.

The CDR3 spells CASSLGPGQNYEQYF. In nucleotides, the CDR3 is TGTGCCAGCAGCTTAGGCCCAGGGCAGAACTACGAGCAGTACTTC. V usage is TRBV7-6 and J usage is TRBJ2-7, with a possible D match to TRBD1 (5 bases). Germline CDR1 SGHVS, CDR2 FNYEAQ. CDR3 length: 15 residues. The germline V and J ends were trimmed by 1 base and 3 bases, with 13 bases remaining between them.

Written as DNA, the CDR3 is TGTGCCATCAGGAGTTCTGTGACTAGCGGAAGCTCCTACGAGCAGTACTTC. This translates into CAIRSSVTSGSSYEQYF. The V and J genes are TRBV10-3 and TRBJ2-7, with 9 positions matching TRBD2. The germline V gene has CDR1 ENHRY and CDR2 SYGVKD. This CDR3 contains 17 residues. V was clipped by 6 bases and J by 0 bases; unmatched bases: 12.

The chain carries TRBV2 and TRBJ2-7, with D perhaps TRBD1 (5 bases). Trimming cost V 8 bases and J 1 base, with 18 bases left between them. The CDR3 has 15 amino acids. The germline V gene encodes CDR1 SNHLY and CDR2 FYNNEI. CDR3 protein: CASQSPAGRSYEQYF. DNA of the CDR3: TGTGCCAGCCAGAGTCCCGCAGGGCGATCCTACGAGCAGTACTTC.

The chain links TRBV9 to TRBJ2-2; D tentatively fits TRBD1 or TRBD2 (5 bases each). Germline CDR1 reads SGDLS; CDR2 reads YYNGEE. The V gene lost 4 bases and the J gene lost 6 bases, with 16 bases spanning the gap. The CDR3 is 15 amino acids. CDR3 bases: TGTGCCAGCAGCTCCCCTCTTGGGACCCCCGGGGAGCTGTTTTTT. Its translation is CASSSPLGTPGELFF.

CDR3 region: CASSGAPGRKFTGELFF. CDR3 coding DNA: TGTGCCAGCAGTGGTGCTCCGGGACGAAAGTTCACCGGGGAGCTGTTTTTT. The chain recombines TRBV27 with TRBJ2-2; perhaps D is TRBD1 or TRBD2 (5 bases each). The ends were cut back, 5 bases at V and 4 bases at J, with 20 bases in the middle. Germline V gives CDR1 MNHEY, CDR2 SMNVEV (reference sequence). CDR3 length: 17 residues.

The J gene is TRBJ1-2, the V gene TRBV28, with a tentative D call TRBD1 (5 bases). The CDR3 totals 15 residues. V was clipped by 6 bases and J by 12 bases, with 26 bases between them. Per the germline V gene, CDR1 is MDHEN and CDR2 is SYDVKM. The chain's CDR3 is CASSRPHLGRDLNTF. The CDR3 region has the DNA TGTGCCAGCAGCCGCCCTCATCTTGGCAGGGACCTAAACACCTTC.

The table lists this clone with many counts. V and J are TRBV28 and TRBJ1-1; D uncertain. Trimming left V 2 bases short and J 8 bases short, with 6 bases between. In germline, CDR1 is MDHEN, CDR2 SYDVKM. CDR3 length: 11 amino acids. CDR3 sequence: CASSLMKEAFF. DNA for the CDR3: TGTGCCAGCAGTTTAATGAAGGAAGCTTTCTTT.

In DNA, the CDR3 is TGTGCCGGCTCTAGTCGGACAGATACGCAGTATTTT. The encoded protein is CAGSSRTDTQYF. The rearrangement uses TRBV11-2 and TRBJ2-3, with D hard to call. This CDR3 spans 12 amino acids. Germline-derived CDR1 and CDR2 are SGHAT and FQNNGV. V lost 11 bases and J 3 bases, leaving 12 bases between the germline ends.

The chain joins TRBV5-3 to TRBJ1-2; 7 nucleotides agree with TRBD1. TRBV5-3 is labeled an ORF, and its function is uncertain. V lost 4 bases, J lost 5 bases, and 5 bases stayed unmatched. The CDR3 spans 13 residues. Here the CDR3 reads CARSGGQIYGYTF. The CDR3, as DNA: TGTGCCAGAAGCGGGGGACAGATTTATGGCTACACCTTC.

The rearrangement links TRBV6-1 to TRBJ1-3; D is unresolved. The germline CDR1 and CDR2 sequences are MNHNS and SASEGT. The CDR3 runs 15 residues. The V end lost 2 bases, the J end lost 4 bases, and 12 bases lay between the germline ends. CDR3 protein: CASSEKWARGNTIYF. CDR3 in DNA: TGTGCCAGCAGTGAAAAATGGGCGCGGGGAAACACCATATATTTT.

The chain joins TRBV6-6 to TRBJ2-2; D uncertain. Germline V CDR1 and CDR2: MNHNY, SVGAGI (reference sequence). The CDR3 sequence is 15 residues long. The V and J ends lost 7 bases and 0 bases respectively, with 12 bases between them. CDR3 protein: CASTYYRTNTGELFF. The CDR3, as DNA: TGTGCCAGCACCTACTATAGGACGAACACCGGGGAGCTGTTTTTT.

As for this clone: Just one base apart from a much larger clone, this may be a read error. Other DNA sequences of this sample code for an identical CDR3. V is TRBV28 and J is TRBJ1-5, with D perhaps matching TRBD1 (6 bases). This CDR3 region has 13 residues. The germline gives CDR1 MDHEN, CDR2 SYDVKM. Trimming stripped 7 bases from V and 1 base from J, with 8 bases between. CDR3 DNA: TGTGCCAGCATAGGGGGGAGCAATCAGCCCCAGCATTTT. Its protein is CASIGGSNQPQHF.

The table lists this clone with a few counts. This chain joins TRBV19 and TRBJ1-3; 7 bases line up with TRBD1. V gave up 5 bases and J gave up 0 bases; unmatched junction bases: 16. Germline-derived CDR1 and CDR2 are LNHDA and SQIVND (reference sequence). This CDR3 is built from 19 residues. CDR3 in amino acids: CASSPGTVLVPSSGNTIYF. DNA for the CDR3: TGTGCCAGTAGTCCCGGGACAGTCCTAGTCCCATCCTCTGGAAACACCATATATTTT.

This clone has only a few counts. The chain couples TRBV30 to TRBJ2-5; 8 bases fit TRBD1. The J call may not be correct, given that the DNA end is closer to TRBJ2-7. Germline values: CDR1 GTSNPN, CDR2 SVGIG (reference sequence). This CDR3 comprises 15 residues. In DNA, the CDR3 is TGTGCCTGGAGCCGGACAGGGACCAGTGCCCTCGAGCAGTACTTC. Residues: CAWSRTGTSALEQYF.

This clone was counted ten times or more. This rearrangement joins TRBV27 to TRBJ2-1; perhaps TRBD1 as D (6 bases). The germline gives CDR1 MNHEY, CDR2 SMNVEV (reference sequence). The CDR3 loop spans 14 amino acids. Between the trimmed V and J ends, which lost 6 bases and 3 bases, there was a span of 12 bases. Written as DNA, the CDR3 is TGTGCCAGCAGAAGAGGGGGTAACTACAATGAGCAGTTCTTC. Its protein product is CASRRGGNYNEQFF.

A word on this clone: A much larger clone lies one base from this, so it may be a read error. The chain links TRBV7-2 to TRBJ2-7; the D is unclear. This CDR3 has 12 amino acids. Deletions cut 3 bases from V and 1 base from J, with 4 bases between. Germline loops: CDR1 SGHTA, CDR2 FQGNSA. This CDR3 reads CASSFGSYEQYF. For the CDR3, the DNA is TGTGCCAGCAGCTTTGGGTCCTACGAGCAGTACTTC.

The chain uses TRBV25-1 and TRBJ2-7; perhaps TRBD1 as D (5 bases). From germline, CDR1 is MGHDK and CDR2 SYGVNS. V lost 3 bases to trimming and J lost 0 bases, with 9 bases between them. This CDR3 region has 14 residues. In nucleotides, the CDR3 is TGTGCCAGCAGTGACCAGGGAAGCTCCTACGAGCAGTACTTC. Protein product: CASSDQGSSYEQYF.

The V gene is TRBV18, the J gene TRBJ2-2; D gene unclear. CDR3 length equals 16 residues. Germline-derived CDR1 and CDR2 are KGHSH and LQKENI. The V gene lost 1 base and the J gene lost 4 bases, with 13 bases spanning the gap. The CDR3 loop is CASSPRQAGTTGELFF. CDR3 in DNA: TGTGCCAGCTCACCACGTCAGGCAGGAACCACCGGGGAGCTGTTTTTT.

V and J are TRBV6-1 and TRBJ1-2, with D possibly being TRBD1 (5 bases). With 2 bases removed from V and 8 bases from J, the gap between germline ends came to 12 bases. The germline CDR1 and CDR2 sequences are MNHNS and SASEGT. The CDR3 is 13 amino acids. This chain's CDR3 is CASSEFRALGYTF. CDR3 DNA sequence: TGTGCCAGCAGTGAATTCAGGGCTCTCGGCTACACCTTC.

The rearrangement links TRBV19 to TRBJ2-1; 7 nucleotides line up with TRBD2. The germline V gene has CDR1 LNHDA and CDR2 SQIVND (reference sequence). CDR3 length equals 15 residues. J lost 10 bases, V lost 1 base, and 10 bases had no gene match. The CDR3 DNA reads TGTGCCAGTAGTATAGGGAGCGGGATTCTGAGGGAGCAGTTCTTC. Its translation: CASSIGSGILREQFF. Together with reference TRBV19 and TRBJ2-1, the CDR3 gives the full variable domain: DGGITQSPKYLFRKEGQNVTLSCEQNLNHDAMYWYRQDPGQGLRLIYYSQIVNDFQKGDIAEGYSVSREKKESFPLTVTSAQKNPTAFYLCASSIGSGILREQFFGPGTRLTVL.

On this clone: The same CDR3 can be traced to other DNA sequences in this sample. This chain's CDR3 is CASSLEAGGSTEAFF. CDR3 coding DNA: TGCGCCAGCAGCTTGGAGGCAGGGGGAAGCACTGAAGCTTTCTTT. The chain carries TRBV5-1 and TRBJ1-1; 7 nucleotides match TRBD1. J lost 4 bases, V lost 0 bases, and 6 bases had no gene match. Germline-derived CDR1 and CDR2 are SGHRS and YFSETQ. The CDR3 length is 15 residues.